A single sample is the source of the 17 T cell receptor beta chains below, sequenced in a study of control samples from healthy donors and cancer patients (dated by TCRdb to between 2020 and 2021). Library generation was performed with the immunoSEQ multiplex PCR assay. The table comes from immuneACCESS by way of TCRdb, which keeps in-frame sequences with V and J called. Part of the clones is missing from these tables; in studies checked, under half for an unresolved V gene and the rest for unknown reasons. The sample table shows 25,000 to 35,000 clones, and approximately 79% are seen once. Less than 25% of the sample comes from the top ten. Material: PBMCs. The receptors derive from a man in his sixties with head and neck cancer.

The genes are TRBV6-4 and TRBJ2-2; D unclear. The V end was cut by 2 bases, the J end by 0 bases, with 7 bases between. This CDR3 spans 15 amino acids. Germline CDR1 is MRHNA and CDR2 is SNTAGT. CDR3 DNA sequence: TGTGCCAGCAGTGACAGACCCGCGAACACCGGGGAGCTGTTTTTT. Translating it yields CASSDRPANTGELFF.

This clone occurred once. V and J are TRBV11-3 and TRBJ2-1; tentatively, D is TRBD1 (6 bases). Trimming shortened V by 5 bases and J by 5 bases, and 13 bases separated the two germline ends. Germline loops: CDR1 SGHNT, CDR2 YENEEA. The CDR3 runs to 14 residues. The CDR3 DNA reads TGTGCCAGCAGCCTAGCAGGGGCGAACAATGAGCAGTTCTTC. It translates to CASSLAGANNEQFF.

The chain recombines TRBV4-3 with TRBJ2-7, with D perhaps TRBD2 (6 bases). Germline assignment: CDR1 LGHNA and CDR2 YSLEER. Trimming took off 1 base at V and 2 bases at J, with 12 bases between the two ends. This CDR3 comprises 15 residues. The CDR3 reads CASSQVYSGAYEQYF. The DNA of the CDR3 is TGCGCCAGCAGCCAAGTCTATTCGGGAGCCTACGAGCAGTACTTC.

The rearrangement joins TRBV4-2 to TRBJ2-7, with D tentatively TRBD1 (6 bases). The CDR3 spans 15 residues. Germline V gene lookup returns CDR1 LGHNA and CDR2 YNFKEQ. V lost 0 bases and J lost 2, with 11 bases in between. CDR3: CASSQEGQGPYEQYF. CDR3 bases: TGTGCCAGCAGCCAAGAGGGGCAGGGGCCCTACGAGCAGTACTTC.

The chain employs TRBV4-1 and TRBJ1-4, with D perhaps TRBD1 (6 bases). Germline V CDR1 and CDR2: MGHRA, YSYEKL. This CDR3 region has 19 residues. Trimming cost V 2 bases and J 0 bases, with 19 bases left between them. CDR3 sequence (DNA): TGCGCCAGCAGCCAATATATCGGGCAGGGGACCGCAACTAATGAAAAACTGTTTTTT. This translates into CASSQYIGQGTATNEKLFF.

The CDR3 region is CASSTPGVNNEQFF. In DNA, the CDR3 is TGTGCCAGCAGCACCCCGGGGGTCAACAATGAGCAGTTCTTC. This chain links TRBV9 with TRBJ2-1, with D perhaps TRBD2 (6 bases). This CDR3 is built from 14 residues. V was trimmed by 4 bases and J by 5 bases, leaving 13 bases between them. Germline V gene lookup returns CDR1 SGDLS and CDR2 YYNGEE.

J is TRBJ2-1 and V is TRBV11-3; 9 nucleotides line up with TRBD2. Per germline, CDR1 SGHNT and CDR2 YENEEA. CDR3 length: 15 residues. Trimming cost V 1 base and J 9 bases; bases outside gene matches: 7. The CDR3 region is CASSLVASGKGEQFF. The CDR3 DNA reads TGTGCCAGCAGCTTAGTGGCTAGCGGGAAGGGTGAGCAGTTCTTC.

DNA of the CDR3: TGTGCCAGCAGCTCTGGTGGGGGGGTTCGCACTGAAGCTTTCTTT. Amino acids: CASSSGGGVRTEAFF. The chain combines TRBV7-2 with TRBJ1-1; D may be TRBD1 (5 bases). CDR3 length: 15 residues. Germline loops: CDR1 SGHTA, CDR2 FQGNSA. Trimming took 4 bases from V and 4 from J, leaving 16 bases between them.

CDR3 loop: CASSHSQQTGELFF. DNA for the CDR3: TGTGCCAGCTCGCACTCTCAACAAACCGGGGAGCTGTTTTTT. V usage is TRBV18 and J usage is TRBJ2-2; D is undetermined. Trimming took 6 bases from V and 5 from J, leaving 13 bases between them. CDR1 and CDR2 from the germline V gene are KGHSH and LQKENI. This CDR3 is 14 amino acids long.

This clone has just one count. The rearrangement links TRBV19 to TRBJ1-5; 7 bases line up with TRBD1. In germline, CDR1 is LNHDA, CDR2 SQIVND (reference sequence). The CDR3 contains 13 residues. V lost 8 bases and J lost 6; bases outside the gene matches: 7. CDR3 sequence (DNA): TGTGCCAGTCAAGGGACAGCCGTTCAGCCCCAGCATTTT. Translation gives CASQGTAVQPQHF. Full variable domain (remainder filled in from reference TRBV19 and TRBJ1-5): DGGITQSPKYLFRKEGQNVTLSCEQNLNHDAMYWYRQDPGQGLRLIYYSQIVNDFQKGDIAEGYSVSREKKESFPLTVTSAQKNPTAFYLCASQGTAVQPQHFGDGTRLSIL.

CDR3 loop: CASSYKGISGANVLTF. CDR3 sequence (DNA): TGTGCCAGCAGTTACAAGGGAATCTCTGGGGCCAACGTCCTGACTTTC. V usage is TRBV6-5 and J usage is TRBJ2-6; D not resolved. V was trimmed by 2 bases and J by 0 bases, leaving 8 bases between them. Germline CDR1 reads MNHEY; CDR2 reads SVGAGI. The CDR3 has 16 residues.

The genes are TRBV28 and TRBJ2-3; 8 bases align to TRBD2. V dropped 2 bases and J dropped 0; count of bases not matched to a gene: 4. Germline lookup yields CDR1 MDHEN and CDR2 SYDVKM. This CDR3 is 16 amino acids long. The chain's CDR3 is CASSLTLAASTDTQYF. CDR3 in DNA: TGTGCCAGCAGTTTAACACTAGCGGCTAGCACAGATACGCAGTATTTT.

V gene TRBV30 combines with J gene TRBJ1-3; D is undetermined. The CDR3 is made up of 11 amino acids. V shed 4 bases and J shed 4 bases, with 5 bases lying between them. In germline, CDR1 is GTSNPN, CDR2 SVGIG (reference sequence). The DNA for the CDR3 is TGTGCCTGGACAGGAGGAAACACCATATATTTT. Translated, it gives CAWTGGNTIYF.

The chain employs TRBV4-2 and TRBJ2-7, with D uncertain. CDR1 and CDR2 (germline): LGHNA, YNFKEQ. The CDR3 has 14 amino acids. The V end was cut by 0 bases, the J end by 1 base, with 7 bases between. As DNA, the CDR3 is TGTGCCAGCAGCCAAGATGCGAGGTCCTACGAGCAGTACTTC. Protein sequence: CASSQDARSYEQYF.

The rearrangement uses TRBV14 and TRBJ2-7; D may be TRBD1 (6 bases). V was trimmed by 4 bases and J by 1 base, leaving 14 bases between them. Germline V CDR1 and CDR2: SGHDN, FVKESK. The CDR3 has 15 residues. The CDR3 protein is CASSRQGIRSYEQYF. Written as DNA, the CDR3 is TGTGCCAGCAGCCGTCAGGGGATTCGGTCCTACGAGCAGTACTTC. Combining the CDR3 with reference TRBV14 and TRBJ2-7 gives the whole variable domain EAGVTQFPSHSVIEKGQTVTLRCDPISGHDNLYWYRRVMGKEIKFLLHFVKESKQDESGMPNNRFLAERTGGTYSTLKVQPAELEDSGVYFCASSRQGIRSYEQYFGPGTRLTVT.

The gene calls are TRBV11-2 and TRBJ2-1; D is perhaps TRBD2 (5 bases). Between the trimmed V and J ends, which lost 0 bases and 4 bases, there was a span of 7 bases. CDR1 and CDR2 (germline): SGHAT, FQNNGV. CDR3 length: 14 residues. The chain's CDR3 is CASSLDAGYNEQFF. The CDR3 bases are TGTGCCAGCAGCTTAGACGCGGGTTACAATGAGCAGTTCTTC.

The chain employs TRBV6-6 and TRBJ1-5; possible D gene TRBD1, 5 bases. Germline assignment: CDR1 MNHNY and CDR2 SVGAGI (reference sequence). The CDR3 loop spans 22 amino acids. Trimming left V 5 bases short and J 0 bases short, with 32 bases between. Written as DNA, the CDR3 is TGTGCCAGCAGTCCTAACCGGGACCTAACCAAAGGAGGGATATTTAGCAATCAGCCCCAGCATTTT. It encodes CASSPNRDLTKGGIFSNQPQHF.